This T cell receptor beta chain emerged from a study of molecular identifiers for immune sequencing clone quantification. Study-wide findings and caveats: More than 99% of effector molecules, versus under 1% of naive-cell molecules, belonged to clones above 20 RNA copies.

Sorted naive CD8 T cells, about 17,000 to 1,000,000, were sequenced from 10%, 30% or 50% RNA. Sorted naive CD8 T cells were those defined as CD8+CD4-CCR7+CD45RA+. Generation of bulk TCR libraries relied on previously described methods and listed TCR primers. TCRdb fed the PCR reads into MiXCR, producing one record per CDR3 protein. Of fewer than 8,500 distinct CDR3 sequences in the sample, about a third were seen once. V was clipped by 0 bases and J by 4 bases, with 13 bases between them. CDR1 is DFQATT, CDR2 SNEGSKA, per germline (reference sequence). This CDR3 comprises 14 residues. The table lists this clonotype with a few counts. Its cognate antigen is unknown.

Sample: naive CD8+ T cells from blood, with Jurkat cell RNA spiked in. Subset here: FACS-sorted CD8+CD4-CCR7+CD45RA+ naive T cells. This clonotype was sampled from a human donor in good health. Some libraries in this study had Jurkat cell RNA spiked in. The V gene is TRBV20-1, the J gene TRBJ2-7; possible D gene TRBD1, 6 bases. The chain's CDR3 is CSARDTYREYEQYF. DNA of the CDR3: TGCAGTGCTAGAGATACGTACAGGGAATACGAGCAGTACTTC.